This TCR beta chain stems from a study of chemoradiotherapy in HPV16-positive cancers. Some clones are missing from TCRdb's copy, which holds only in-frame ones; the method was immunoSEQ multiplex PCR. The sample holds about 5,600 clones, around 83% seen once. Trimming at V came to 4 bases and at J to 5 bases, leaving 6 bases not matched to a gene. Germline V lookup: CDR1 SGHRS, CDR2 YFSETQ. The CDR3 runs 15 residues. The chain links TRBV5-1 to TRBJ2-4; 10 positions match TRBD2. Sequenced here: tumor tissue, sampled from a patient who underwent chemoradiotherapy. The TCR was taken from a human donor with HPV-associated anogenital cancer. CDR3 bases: TGCGCCAGCAGCCCCTTTAGCGGGGGGCAAAACATTCAGTACTTC. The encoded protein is CASSPFSGGQNIQYF.